Following are 10 T cell receptor beta chains from one sample sequenced in a study of blood T cell repertoires in COVID-19. The data were produced by immunoSEQ multiplex PCR, yet TCRdb's version contains in-frame clones alone and is incomplete. The sample holds 85,000 to 110,000 clones, 80% to 90% seen once. Sequenced material: peripheral blood. The receptors originated from a human donor in a cohort sampled during active COVID-19.

This chain joins TRBV7-2 and TRBJ2-7; 13 bases match TRBD2. Germline CDR1 reads SGHTA; CDR2 reads FQGNSA. Trimming cost V 4 bases and J 2 bases; bases outside gene matches: 5. The CDR3 contains 16 residues. The CDR3, as DNA: TGTGCCAGCAGCTCCGGACTAGCGGGAGTACCCTACGAGCAGTACTTC. It encodes CASSSGLAGVPYEQYF. The full variable domain, rest sourced from reference TRBV7-2 and TRBJ2-7, is GAGVSQSPSNKVTEKGKDVELRCDPISGHTALYWYRQSLGQGLEFLIYFQGNSAPDKSGLPSDRFSAERTGGSVSTLTIQRTQQEDSAVYLCASSSGLAGVPYEQYFGPGTRLTVT.

This chain joins TRBV19 and TRBJ2-6; D may be TRBD1 (6 bases). Per the germline V gene, CDR1 is LNHDA and CDR2 is SQIVND (reference sequence). The length of the CDR3 is 14 residues. Trimming took 4 bases from V and 2 from J, leaving 6 bases between them. The CDR3 bases are TGTGCCAGTAGTAACAGGGCTGGGGCCAACGTCCTGACTTTC. It codes for CASSNRAGANVLTF.

The J gene is TRBJ2-7, the V gene TRBV7-6, with TRBD1 matching 7 bases. The CDR3 has 15 amino acids. Germline trimming cut 5 bases from V and 0 bases from J; bases unmatched to any gene: 7. Germline CDR1 and CDR2: SGHVS and FNYEAQ. The CDR3 loop is CASSPTGARSYEQYF. The CDR3 DNA reads as TGTGCCAGCAGCCCCACAGGGGCCCGCTCCTACGAGCAGTACTTC.

This clone was counted only a few times. The junction departs from germline at one end; a sequencing error may be responsible. The chain links TRBV7-9 to TRBJ2-7; possible D gene TRBD2, 6 bases. The CDR3 loop spans 16 amino acids. Germline lookup yields CDR1 SEHNR and CDR2 FQNEAQ (reference sequence). The CDR3 bases are TGTGCCAGCAGCGTAGCAGGAGGGCCGAACTCCTACGAGCAGTACTTC. Amino acids: CASSVAGGPNSYEQYF.

The V gene is TRBV19, the J gene TRBJ2-3, with TRBD1 matching over 8 bases. CDR3 length: 15 amino acids. With 2 bases clipped from V and 1 base from J, the junction kept 2 bases outside the gene matches. Germline CDR1 is LNHDA and CDR2 is SQIVND (reference sequence). In DNA form, the CDR3 reads TGTGCCAGTAGTATAAAGGACAGGGGCACAGATACGCAGTATTTT. This gives the protein CASSIKDRGTDTQYF. The variable domain in full, completed from reference TRBV19 and TRBJ2-3, reads DGGITQSPKYLFRKEGQNVTLSCEQNLNHDAMYWYRQDPGQGLRLIYYSQIVNDFQKGDIAEGYSVSREKKESFPLTVTSAQKNPTAFYLCASSIKDRGTDTQYFGPGTRLTVL.

This rearrangement joins TRBV9 to TRBJ1-2; TRBD1 aligns across 9 bases. The J segment lost 1 base and the V segment lost 2 bases, leaving 3 bases of the junction unmatched. CDR3 length: 15 residues. Germline V gives CDR1 SGDLS, CDR2 YYNGEE. CDR3: CASSVTGGDNYGYTF. The CDR3 nucleotides read TGTGCCAGCAGCGTTACAGGGGGCGATAACTATGGCTACACCTTC.

This clone was counted a few times. The CDR3 DNA sequence: TGTGCCAGCAGTTCCTACCGGGACAGAGAGTACGAGCAGTACTTC. Protein sequence: CASSSYRDREYEQYF. This chain connects TRBV6-2 or TRBV6-3 to TRBJ2-7, with 7 bases identical to TRBD1. The CDR3 loop spans 15 amino acids. CDR1 MNHEY and CDR2 SVGEGT come from the germline V gene. V dropped 4 bases and J dropped 4; count of bases not matched to a gene: 10.

The gene calls are TRBV19 and TRBJ1-6, with D perhaps TRBD1 (5 bases). Trimming took 6 bases from V and 9 from J, leaving 18 bases between them. CDR1 and CDR2 (germline): LNHDA, SQIVND (reference sequence). The CDR3 has 15 amino acids. CDR3 sequence reads: CASSPGGALGSPLHF. In DNA, the CDR3 is TGTGCCAGTAGCCCAGGCGGGGCCTTAGGTTCACCCCTCCACTTT.

The rearrangement links TRBV4-1 to TRBJ1-5, with D unresolved. Per germline, CDR1 MGHRA and CDR2 YSYEKL. The V end was cut by 2 bases, the J end by 4 bases, with 18 bases between. The CDR3 is 17 amino acids. CDR3: CASSQIGRGWDNQPQHF. DNA of the CDR3: TGCGCCAGCAGCCAAATCGGCCGCGGGTGGGATAATCAGCCCCAGCATTTT.

V gene TRBV6-5 combines with J gene TRBJ1-6; D gene ambiguous. The CDR3 runs 15 residues. Germline CDR1 is MNHEY and CDR2 is SVGAGI. V lost 5 bases and J 7 bases, leaving 15 bases between the germline ends. The CDR3 is CASSPTSTGNSPLHF. For the CDR3, the DNA is TGTGCCAGCAGTCCTACTTCAACGGGGAATTCACCCCTCCACTTT.